This T cell receptor (beta chain) is from a study of T cells after somatic rescue of genetic block. This CDR3 is 13 amino acids long. The V gene's germline CDR1 is SGHAT and CDR2 FQDESV (reference sequence). The V gene lost 2 bases and the J gene lost 1 base, with 6 bases spanning the gap. Profiling relied on immunoSEQ multiplex PCR, and the TCRdb table lists in-frame clones only, not all of them. The sample yields 100,000 to 120,000 clones, around 90% seen once. This TCR was recovered from a woman younger than 35. The V call is TRBV11-1, the J call TRBJ2-7; D is ambiguous. Specimen: peripheral blood mononuclear cells (PBMCs). CDR3 sequence: CASSLQESYEQYF. DNA for the CDR3: TGTGCCAGCAGCTTACAGGAGTCCTACGAGCAGTACTTC.